Included here is one T cell receptor beta chain sequence, with context. The target of this receptor is not known. It has no much larger one-base neighbor in the sample; base qualities were not kept. The library was obtained by the immunoSEQ multiplex PCR assay. The source is immuneACCESS, and TCRdb retained only in-frame sequences with V and J called. Part of the clones is not carried over; for the studies checked, unresolved V genes explain less than half of this, and the remainder is unexplained. For this sample there are 150,000 to 180,000 clones; approximately 94% appear just once. The ten largest clonotypes hold approximately 6.1% of the sample. The data originate from a study of control samples from healthy donors and cancer patients (dated by TCRdb to 2018 to 2020). Trimming removed 2 bases from V and 4 bases from J, leaving 5 bases between the germline ends. The CDR3 covers 12 residues, taking in both the cysteine and the phenylalanine. CDR3 DNA is the only sequence kept; it has 36 bases, read in frame from the first base. Based on the germline V gene, the CDR1 and CDR2 sequences are SGHTA and FQGNSA.

The chain is encoded by TRBV7-2 joined to TRBJ1-2; the D gene is unclear. Sequenced sample: blood. The clonotype comes from a middle-aged man in good health. The DNA reads as follows: TGTGCCAGCAGCTTACAGTCCTATGGCTACACCTTC. This yields the protein CASSLQSYGYTF.